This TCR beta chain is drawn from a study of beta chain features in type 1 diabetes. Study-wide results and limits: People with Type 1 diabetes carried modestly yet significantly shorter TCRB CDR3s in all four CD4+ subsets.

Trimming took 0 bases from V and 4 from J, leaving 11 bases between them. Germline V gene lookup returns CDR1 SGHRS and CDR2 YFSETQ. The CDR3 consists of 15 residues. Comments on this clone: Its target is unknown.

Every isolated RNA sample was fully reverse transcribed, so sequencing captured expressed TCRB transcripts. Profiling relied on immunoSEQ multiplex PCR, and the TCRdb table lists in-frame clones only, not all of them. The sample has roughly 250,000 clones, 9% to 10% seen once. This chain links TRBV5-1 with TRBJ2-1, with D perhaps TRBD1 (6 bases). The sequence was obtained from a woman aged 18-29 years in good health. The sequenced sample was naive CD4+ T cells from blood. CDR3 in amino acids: CASSLVTGTYNEQFF. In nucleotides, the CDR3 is TGCGCCAGCAGCTTGGTGACAGGAACGTACAATGAGCAGTTCTTC. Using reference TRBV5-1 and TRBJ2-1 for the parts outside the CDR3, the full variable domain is KAGVTQTPRYLIKTRGQQVTLSCSPISGHRSVSWYQQTPGQGLQFLFEYFSETQRNKGNFPGRFSGRQFSNSRSEMNVSTLELGDSALYLCASSLVTGTYNEQFFGPGTRLTVL.